This is a list of T cell receptor beta chains from one sample in a study of blood T cell repertoires in COVID-19. TCRdb keeps only in-frame clones here, not all; method: immunoSEQ multiplex PCR. The table records roughly 250,000 clones, 84% of them present only once. Sequenced input: peripheral blood. The receptor source for this set is a woman aged 40 to 55 who had recovered from COVID-19. The conserved cysteine and the conserved F or W are not part of the CDR3 here. A D gene is named only where the DNA matches it firmly.

>TRBV4-2|TRBJ2-7|TRBD2
ASSQDLGRGGGLASYEQY
>TRBV5-1|TRBJ1-4|TRBD1
ASSSLTGGNEKLF
>TRBV2|TRBJ2-5|-
ASSDRVTSETQY
>TRBV28|TRBJ2-7|TRBD1
ASSFPTRDRGPDEQY
>TRBV28|TRBJ1-2|-
ASWLEGTGNYGYT
>TRBV19|TRBJ1-4|TRBD1
ASTEQGNEKLF
>TRBV27|TRBJ1-1|-
ASRSGTLRAF
>TRBV30|TRBJ1-1|-
AWSASDRIMNTEAF
>TRBV27|TRBJ1-5|-
ASSLSGGASNQPQH
>TRBV7-9|TRBJ2-2|-
ASSHWGVSYTGELF
>TRBV6-5|TRBJ2-1|TRBD1
ASSYSRGLPGNEQF
>TRBV6-5|TRBJ1-1|TRBD1
ASSYEGAWNTEAF
>TRBV14|TRBJ1-1|-
ASSQDRNTEAF
>TRBV5-4|TRBJ2-1|TRBD2
ASRQTSGVGEQF
>TRBV12-3/TRBV12-4|TRBJ1-2|TRBD1
ATDRGDGYT
>TRBV19|TRBJ2-4|TRBD2
ASSMASWAGRAGIQY
>TRBV5-6|TRBJ1-6|-
ASSNEGGYNSPLH
>TRBV7-9|TRBJ2-2|TRBD1
ASSFGTASTGELF
>TRBV19|TRBJ2-2|-
ASSIYTGELF
>TRBV4-1|TRBJ1-4|-
ASSLTLAREKLF
>TRBV5-1|TRBJ1-1|-
ASSPSFSGVTEAF
>TRBV4-1|TRBJ1-1|-
ASSQARAAMNTEAF
>TRBV10-3|TRBJ1-4|-
AISDQVTTNEKLF
>TRBV5-1|TRBJ2-7|-
ASSTTGSPYEQY
>TRBV7-2|TRBJ2-2|TRBD2
ASSRRLADFAGELF
>TRBV11-3|TRBJ2-1|-
ASSLLARRYNEQF
>TRBV29-1|TRBJ2-5|TRBD1
SVEPGTVQETQY
>TRBV6-6|TRBJ1-1|-
ASSPAGGELRRTEAF